These 20 T cell receptor beta chains originate from one sample sequenced in a study of blood T cell repertoires in COVID-19. Assay used: immunoSEQ multiplex PCR; TCRdb lists only in-frame clones, some missing. The repertoire holds under 150,000 clones, with approximately 80% as singletons. Sequenced sample: PBMCs or T cells enriched from blood (not recorded which). These receptors were taken from a man in his forties or fifties in a cohort exposed to, infected with or recovered from COVID-19 (not recorded which).

The chain links TRBV10-1 to TRBJ2-1, with 8 bases lining up with TRBD1. The trim removed 5 bases at V and 8 bases at J, leaving 11 bases unmatched. Germline CDR1 WNHNN, CDR2 SYGVQD (reference sequence). This CDR3 spans 15 amino acids. The CDR3 nucleotides read TGCGCCAGCAGTCCCGGACAGGGTTGGTTCTATGAGCAGTTCTTC. As protein: CASSPGQGWFYEQFF.

This CDR3 is CASSRDRAGEQYF. The CDR3 DNA reads TGTGCCAGCAGCCGCGACAGGGCAGGCGAGCAGTACTTC. This chain joins TRBV7-6 and TRBJ2-7, with 7 bases identical to TRBD1. V lost 5 bases, J lost 6 bases, and 7 bases stayed unmatched. The CDR3 is 13 amino acids. Germline CDR1 is SGHVS and CDR2 is FNYEAQ.

The V and J genes are TRBV5-1 and TRBJ2-7, with a tentative D call TRBD1 (6 bases). Germline V CDR1 and CDR2: SGHRS, YFSETQ. The CDR3 has 14 residues. Trimming took 3 bases from V and 3 from J, leaving 13 bases between them. CDR3 protein: CASSSSGELYEQYF. The CDR3 DNA reads TGCGCCAGCAGCTCCTCAGGGGAACTCTACGAGCAGTACTTC.

This rearrangement joins TRBV18 to TRBJ2-1, with TRBD2 matching 7 bases. The CDR3 is 16 amino acids. Trimming took 2 bases from V and 12 from J; bases not matched to a gene: 16. CDR1 and CDR2 from the germline V gene are KGHSH and LQKENI. CDR3 sequence (DNA): TGTGCCAGCTCACCAGTAGTGGGAGGGCCAACGGACGGGCAGTTCTTC. The encoded protein is CASSPVVGGPTDGQFF. Complete variable domain (other parts from reference TRBV18 and TRBJ2-1): NAGVMQNPRHLVRRRGQEARLRCSPMKGHSHVYWYRQLPEEGLKFMVYLQKENIIDESGMPKERFSAEFPKEGPSILRIQQVVRGDSAAYFCASSPVVGGPTDGQFFGPGTRLTVL.

The chain is built from TRBV3-1 (or the pseudogene TRBV3-2) and TRBJ2-7, with TRBD2 identical over 9 bases. Germline V gene lookup returns CDR1 LGHDT and CDR2 YNNKEL (reference sequence). Trimming at V came to 0 bases and at J to 0 bases, leaving 12 bases not matched to a gene. This CDR3 has 19 amino acids. CDR3 region: CASSQDWRSGRPSSYEQYF. The CDR3 DNA sequence: TGTGCCAGCAGCCAAGATTGGCGAAGCGGGAGGCCGAGCTCCTACGAGCAGTACTTC.

The rearrangement uses TRBV3-1 (or the pseudogene TRBV3-2) and TRBJ1-2, with a possible D match to TRBD1 (5 bases). From germline, CDR1 is LGHDT and CDR2 YNNKEL (reference sequence). V was trimmed by 1 base and J by 2 bases, leaving 5 bases between them. The CDR3 totals 13 residues. Here the CDR3 DNA reads TGTGCCAGCAGCCAAGGACAGAACTATGGCTACACCTTC. Amino acid sequence: CASSQGQNYGYTF.

This sequence joins TRBV7-9 and TRBJ2-1, with D possibly TRBD2 on 5 matching bases. CDR3 length equals 13 residues. The ends were cut back, 4 bases at V and 7 bases at J, with 11 bases in the middle. Germline assignment: CDR1 SEHNR and CDR2 FQNEAQ (reference sequence). CDR3 loop: CASSYGLQNEQFF. The CDR3 DNA follows: TGTGCCAGCAGCTACGGACTGCAGAATGAGCAGTTCTTC.

The CDR3 DNA reads as TGTGCCAGCAGCTTAGACCCTCGGCGGGGGGGCTCCTACAATGAGCAGTTCTTC. Translated, it gives CASSLDPRRGGSYNEQFF. The chain recombines TRBV7-2 with TRBJ2-1, with 9 nucleotides matching TRBD2. This CDR3 is built from 18 residues. CDR1 and CDR2 from the germline V gene are SGHTA and FQGNSA. J was trimmed by 0 bases and V by 1 base; bases with no gene match: 7.

This rearrangement joins TRBV9 to TRBJ2-7, with a possible D match to TRBD2 (6 bases). V was cut by 0 bases and J by 2 bases, with 9 bases left in between. Germline CDR1 and CDR2: SGDLS and YYNGEE. The CDR3 covers 14 residues. The CDR3 here is CASSVVGGAYEQYF. Here the CDR3 DNA reads TGTGCCAGCAGCGTAGTGGGGGGAGCCTACGAGCAGTACTTC.

The chain has TRBV3-1 (or the pseudogene TRBV3-2) and TRBJ1-1, with D tentatively TRBD1 (5 bases). With 7 bases removed from V and 1 base from J, the gap between germline ends came to 10 bases. This CDR3 has 13 residues. CDR1 and CDR2 (germline): LGHDT, YNNKEL (reference sequence). CDR3 protein: CASNPGGNTEAFF. The CDR3 bases are TGTGCCAGCAACCCGGGGGGGAACACTGAAGCTTTCTTT.

The chain employs TRBV6-1 and TRBJ1-5, with D unresolved. The CDR3 covers 13 residues. CDR1 MNHNS and CDR2 SASEGT come from the germline V gene. The V gene lost 0 bases and the J gene lost 5 bases, with 5 bases spanning the gap. The CDR3 nucleotides read TGTGCCAGCAGTGAAGCGGGAGATCAGCCCCAGCATTTT. Translation: CASSEAGDQPQHF.

V usage is TRBV24-1 and J usage is TRBJ2-1, with TRBD2 identical over 9 bases. This CDR3 comprises 14 residues. Germline lookup yields CDR1 KGHDR and CDR2 SFDVKD. V lost 5 bases to trimming and J lost 6 bases; unmatched junction nucleotides: 4. The CDR3 sequence: CATSGSGSSNEQFF. CDR3 nucleotide sequence: TGTGCCACCAGTGGTAGCGGGAGTTCCAATGAGCAGTTCTTC.

The chain recombines TRBV29-1 with TRBJ1-2, with D possibly being TRBD1 (5 bases). The germline V gene encodes CDR1 SQVTM and CDR2 ANQGSEA. This CDR3 has 12 amino acids. The ends were cut back, 6 bases at V and 2 bases at J, with 10 bases in the middle. The CDR3 spells CSVETENYGYTF. CDR3 nucleotide sequence: TGCAGCGTGGAGACAGAGAACTATGGCTACACCTTC.

This clone was found a few times. J is TRBJ2-7 and V is TRBV27; the D gene is possibly TRBD1 (6 bases). Trimming left V 6 bases short and J 4 bases short, with 7 bases between. The CDR3 covers 11 residues. CDR1 is MNHEY and CDR2 is SMNVEV in the germline V gene (reference sequence). The CDR3 spells CASRQGYEQYF. In nucleotides, the CDR3 is TGTGCCAGCAGACAGGGTTACGAGCAGTACTTC.

The V gene is TRBV7-8, the J gene TRBJ1-2, with TRBD1 as a possible D gene (5 bases). The CDR3 has 17 amino acids. V was pared by 1 base and J by 7 bases, with 22 bases between. Per the germline V gene, CDR1 is SGHVS and CDR2 is FQNEAQ. CDR3 loop: CASSLGGVGLMLGGYTF. The DNA of the CDR3 is TGTGCCAGCAGCTTAGGGGGGGTTGGCCTGATGCTCGGTGGCTACACCTTC.

This clone occurred once. The chain carries TRBV3-1 (or the pseudogene TRBV3-2) and TRBJ2-5; 10 bases are shared with TRBD2. The germline CDR1 and CDR2 sequences are LGHDT and YNNKEL (reference sequence). The junction had 14 bases not matched to a gene; V was cut back by 3 bases and J by 10 bases. CDR3 length: 16 residues. DNA for the CDR3: TGTGCCAGCAGCCAGAGCCCAACTAGCGGGGTACGGAACCAGTACTTC. This sequence encodes CASSQSPTSGVRNQYF.

This chain connects TRBV7-9 to TRBJ2-1; 9 bases are shared with TRBD2. Germline values: CDR1 SEHNR, CDR2 FQNEAQ (reference sequence). J gave up 8 bases and V 1 base, and 6 bases lay outside the gene matches. This CDR3 region has 15 residues. The CDR3, as DNA: TGTGCCAGCAGCTTAGTTCCTAGCGGGGATTATGAGCAGTTCTTC. Protein sequence: CASSLVPSGDYEQFF.

The chain is built from TRBV9 and TRBJ1-2; the D is unclear. V was clipped by 0 bases and J by 3 bases, with 3 bases between them. Germline assignment: CDR1 SGDLS and CDR2 YYNGEE. This CDR3 comprises 12 residues. CDR3 DNA sequence: TGTGCCAGCAGCGTAGCTGACTATGGCTACACCTTC. It codes for CASSVADYGYTF.

The chain links TRBV19 to TRBJ2-5; the match to TRBD1 covers 7 bases. CDR1 LNHDA and CDR2 SQIVND come from the germline V gene (reference sequence). After removal of 3 bases from V and 0 bases from J, the junction contained 7 bases not matched to a gene. The CDR3 loop spans 16 amino acids. The CDR3 DNA follows: TGTGCCAGTAGTATTAGGGGGACAGTGTACCAAGAGACCCAGTACTTC. This translates into CASSIRGTVYQETQYF.

This clone was counted between two and nine times. The chain recombines TRBV5-6 with TRBJ2-5, with D unresolved. This CDR3 has 16 residues. Germline V gene lookup returns CDR1 SGHDT and CDR2 YYEEEE. V lost 0 bases to trimming and J lost 4 bases, with 16 bases between them. CDR3 amino acids: CASSLASSLALETQYF. CDR3 sequence (DNA): TGTGCCAGCAGCTTGGCGTCCTCACTTGCGTTAGAGACCCAGTACTTC. The variable domain in full, completed from reference TRBV5-6 and TRBJ2-5, reads DAGVTQSPTHLIKTRGQQVTLRCSPKSGHDTVSWYQQALGQGPQFIFQYYEEEERQRGNFPDRFSGHQFPNYSSELNVNALLLGDSALYLCASSLASSLALETQYFGPGTRLLVL.